These T cell receptor beta chains were read from a single sample in a study of beta chain features in type 1 diabetes. TCRdb's copy holds only in-frame clones and misses some; the assay was immunoSEQ multiplex PCR. Found here are over 200,000 clones, roughly a tenth of them singletons; the top ten hold roughly 0.017%. The sample consisted of naive CD4+ T cells from blood. Source of these receptors: a man under 40 with type 1 diabetes. CDR3s include the opening cysteine and the closing phenylalanine or tryptophan. The D gene is left open where the match is weak. Clone size, where shown, is once, few, many, or a class for clones that have expanded.

TRBV2	TRBJ1-1	15	TRBD1	few	TGTGCCAGCAGTGAAGCGGGACAGGGGAACACTGAAGCTTTCTTT	CASSEAGQGNTEAFF
TRBV5-1	TRBJ2-7	14	TRBD2	few	TGCGCCAGCAGCTTATGGGGAGGGCGGAACGAGCAGTACTTC	CASSLWGGRNEQYF
TRBV28	TRBJ2-5	12	NA	NA	TGTGCCAGCCGGACAGCACAAGAGACCCAGTACTTC	CASRTAQETQYF
TRBV5-1	TRBJ1-1	15	NA	NA	TGCGCCAGCAGCTTGGAGGGCAGAGGGAGCACTGAAGCTTTCTTT	CASSLEGRGSTEAFF
TRBV15	TRBJ1-2	15	NA	NA	TGTGCCACCAGCAGAGCCGCTAGGCCCCGGTATGGCTACACCTTC	CATSRAARPRYGYTF
TRBV9	TRBJ2-1	15	NA	NA	TGTGCCAGCAGCGCACAGTTCAGCTCCTACAATGAGCAGTTCTTC	CASSAQFSSYNEQFF
TRBV19	TRBJ1-5	15	TRBD1	NA	TGTGCCAGTAGGTTTCAGGGGGCGCGGAATCAGCCCCAGCATTTT	CASRFQGARNQPQHF
TRBV2	TRBJ1-1	12	TRBD1	NA	TGTGCCAGCAGCAACAGGGGCCCTGAAGCTTTCTTT	CASSNRGPEAFF
TRBV5-1	TRBJ2-2	15	NA	NA	TGCGCCAGCAGCTTGGCCGTTTCGTCCACCGGGGAGCTGTTTTTT	CASSLAVSSTGELFF
TRBV30	TRBJ1-1	12	NA	NA	TGTGCCTGGAGACAGGGTTTCACTGAAGCTTTCTTT	CAWRQGFTEAFF
TRBV5-1	TRBJ2-3	15	NA	few	TGCGCCAGCAGCTTGACCCAGGGTCGGACAGATACGCAGTATTTT	CASSLTQGRTDTQYF
TRBV27	TRBJ1-4	15	TRBD1	few	TGTGCCAGCAGCCCGGACAGGGGGTTATGGGAAAAACTGTTTTTT	CASSPDRGLWEKLFF
TRBV27	TRBJ2-7	14	NA	few	TGTGCCAGCAGTAGAGAGATGAGCTCCTACGAGCAGTACTTC	CASSREMSSYEQYF
TRBV19	TRBJ1-5	15	NA	NA	TGTGCCAGTAGCCGAACGGGGGGCGAAGGTCAGCCCCAGCATTTT	CASSRTGGEGQPQHF
TRBV29-1	TRBJ2-4	14	TRBD1	many	TGCAGCGCCCGGGACAGCCTTACGGGGAACATTCAGTACTTC	CSARDSLTGNIQYF
TRBV7-9	TRBJ2-3	14	NA	NA	TGTGCCAGCAGCTTAGCAGCTTCCACAGATACGCAGTATTTT	CASSLAASTDTQYF
TRBV5-4	TRBJ2-2	17	TRBD2	few	TGTGCCAGCAGCAAATTAGCGGGGGCCTTGAACACCGGGGAGCTGTTTTTT	CASSKLAGALNTGELFF
TRBV6-5	TRBJ2-5	15	NA	NA	TGTGCCAGCAGGAAAGGGGTGGATCGGGTCGGGACCCAGTACTTC	CASRKGVDRVGTQYF
TRBV7-3	TRBJ1-1	15	TRBD1	few	TGTGCCAGCAGCTCGACAGGGTATGGGAACACTGAAGCTTTCTTT	CASSSTGYGNTEAFF
TRBV7-2	TRBJ1-2	13	TRBD1	NA	TGTGCCAGCAGCTTGGGGACAGGGTGGGGCTACACCTTC	CASSLGTGWGYTF
TRBV11-2	TRBJ2-5	13	TRBD2	NA	TGTGCCAGCAGCGCGGGACTAGCGGAGACCCAGTACTTC	CASSAGLAETQYF
TRBV5-1	TRBJ2-3	16	TRBD1	NA	TGCGCCAGCAGCCCGCCAGACAGGGGCAGAGGAGATACGCAGTATTTT	CASSPPDRGRGDTQYF
TRBV7-2	TRBJ1-1	15	NA	few	TGTGCCAGCAGCTTAACTCTTGTGCACAACACTGAAGCTTTCTTT	CASSLTLVHNTEAFF
TRBV5-8	TRBJ2-3	15	TRBD2	few	TGTGCCAGCAGCGTCGGGGGGGGTATTACAGATACGCAGTATTTT	CASSVGGGITDTQYF
TRBV6-5	TRBJ2-3	13	NA	NA	TGTGCCAGCAGGGGGACTAGCACAGATACGCAGTATTTT	CASRGTSTDTQYF
TRBV5-4	TRBJ2-5	13	TRBD2	NA	TGTGCCAGCAGCCGTGAGGGAGGGGAGACCCAGTACTTC	CASSREGGETQYF
TRBV2	TRBJ1-5	14	TRBD1	few	TGTGCCAGCAGTCCCGGACAGGGAGACCAGCCCCAGCATTTT	CASSPGQGDQPQHF
TRBV7-8	TRBJ2-6	13	NA	NA	TGTGCCAGCAGCTTAAGGGAGGACAACGTCCTGACTTTC	CASSLREDNVLTF
TRBV18	TRBJ2-7	15	TRBD1	NA	TGTGCCAGCTCACCACCAGGGACAGTCAACTACGAGCAGTACTTC	CASSPPGTVNYEQYF
TRBV5-1	TRBJ2-6	17	TRBD1	few	TGCGCCAGCAGCTGGGGACAGGTACTATCTGGGGCCAACGTCCTGACTTTC	CASSWGQVLSGANVLTF
TRBV7-9	TRBJ2-1	16	TRBD1	NA	TGTGCCAGCAGGGAATATAACAGGGGTTCCTACAATGAGCAGTTCTTC	CASREYNRGSYNEQFF
TRBV2	TRBJ1-6	15	NA	NA	TGTGCCAGCCGATTGGGATCCAGGGCGAATTCACCCCTCCACTTT	CASRLGSRANSPLHF
TRBV7-9	TRBJ2-1	15	NA	few	TGTGCCAGCAGCCTTGGCCGGGCCGCGGGCAATGAGCAGTTCTTC	CASSLGRAAGNEQFF
TRBV27	TRBJ1-2	16	NA	few	TGTGCCAGCAGTTCCGATCCCAACAGGGTTAACTATGGCTACACCTTC	CASSSDPNRVNYGYTF
TRBV9	TRBJ1-5	14	NA	NA	TGTGCCAGCAGCGGGGGAGTTGGCAATCAGCCCCAGCATTTT	CASSGGVGNQPQHF
TRBV23-1	TRBJ2-2	16	TRBD1	few	TGCGCCAGCAGTCACGAAGGGGGCGCGAAGCCCGGGGAGCTGTTTTTT	CASSHEGGAKPGELFF
TRBV7-2	TRBJ2-3	16	TRBD2	NA	TGTGCCAGCAGCTTATTCGGGACTAGCGGCACAGATACGCAGTATTTT	CASSLFGTSGTDTQYF
TRBV7-9	TRBJ2-5	16	TRBD1	NA	TGTGCCAGCAGCTTAACCAGGGGGAACCCCAGAGAGACCCAGTACTTC	CASSLTRGNPRETQYF
TRBV4-2	TRBJ2-3	15	NA	NA	TGTGCCAGCAGCCAAGATGGCCATTATGGAGATACGCAGTATTTT	CASSQDGHYGDTQYF
TRBV28	TRBJ1-1	15	NA	few	TGTGCCAGCAGTTTATGGGGGGCGGCGACCACTGAAGCTTTCTTT	CASSLWGAATTEAFF
TRBV9	TRBJ1-2	13	NA	few	TGTGCCAGCAGCCCACGGGGGTTTGGTGGCTACACCTTC	CASSPRGFGGYTF
TRBV6-6	TRBJ1-1	13	TRBD1	few	TGTGCCAGCAGGGACAGGCAGAAAGGTGAAGCTTTCTTT	CASRDRQKGEAFF
TRBV6-1	TRBJ1-2	14	NA	NA	TGTGCCAGCAGTGAAGGACTCCTGATGGGTGGCTACACCTTC	CASSEGLLMGGYTF
TRBV11-1	TRBJ1-4	13	NA	NA	TGTGCCAGCAGTATTACCGGGACACCAAAACTGTTTTTT	CASSITGTPKLFF
TRBV5-1	TRBJ2-1	15	NA	NA	TGCGCCAGCAGCTTGGGGGACACGGTATCAGGCGAGCAGTTCTTC	CASSLGDTVSGEQFF